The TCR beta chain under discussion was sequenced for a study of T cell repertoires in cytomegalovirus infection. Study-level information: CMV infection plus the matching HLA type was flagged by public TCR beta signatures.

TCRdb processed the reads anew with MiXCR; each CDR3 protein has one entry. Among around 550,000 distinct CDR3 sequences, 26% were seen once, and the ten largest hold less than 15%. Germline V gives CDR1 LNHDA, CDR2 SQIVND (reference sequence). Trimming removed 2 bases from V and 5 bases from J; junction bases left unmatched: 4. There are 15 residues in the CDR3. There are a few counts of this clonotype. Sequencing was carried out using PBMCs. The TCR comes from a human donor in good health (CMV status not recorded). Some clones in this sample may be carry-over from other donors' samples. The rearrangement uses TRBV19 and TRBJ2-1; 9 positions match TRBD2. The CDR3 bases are TGTGCCAGTAGTATACGGGGACTAGCCGACAATGAGCAGTTCTTC. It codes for CASSIRGLADNEQFF.